Listed below are T cell receptor beta chains from one sample, sequenced in a study of T-cell reconstitution after alpha-beta-depleted transplantation in children. Using its own MiXCR run on the PCR reads, TCRdb lists one record per CDR3 protein. The table includes hundreds of thousands of distinct CDR3 sequences, roughly 10% detected once. Sample: PBMCs, taken before TCRalphabeta/CD19-depleted stem cell transplant. Receptors were obtained from a child less than two years old with acute myeloid leukemia, due to receive a stem cell transplant. CDR3s include the opening cysteine and the closing phenylalanine or tryptophan. The listing skips clone size in some rows; elsewhere it reads once, few, many or a size class.

clone size,J gene,V gene,CDR3 protein
many,TRBJ2-1,TRBV4-2,CASSPGQGAFVTYNEQFF
NA,TRBJ1-3,TRBV5-1,CASSLTMTASGNTIYF
many,TRBJ1-1,TRBV5-1,CASSSKRRNTEAFF
many,TRBJ2-7,TRBV25-1,CASSPAAGVPYEQYF
many,TRBJ2-1,TRBV7-3,CASSLRQSAFSSYNEQFF
many,TRBJ2-5,TRBV20-1,CSAVGVRETQYF
many,TRBJ2-7,TRBV12-3/TRBV12-4,CASSLAGDEQYF
many,TRBJ2-7,TRBV28,CASRHYGRSSYEQYF
many,TRBJ2-7,TRBV29-1,CSVADRDEQYF
many,TRBJ2-3,TRBV5-1,CASSLWAGGDTQYF
NA,TRBJ2-7,TRBV18,CASSPPSRTGYEQYF
NA,TRBJ1-1,TRBV27,CASSRTGVEEALF
many,TRBJ2-1,TRBV20-1,CSALAGDYYNEQFF
NA,TRBJ1-1,TRBV2,CASTTNRNTEAFF
NA,TRBJ2-7,TRBV11-2,CASSFIGGVVEQYF
many,TRBJ1-1,TRBV29-1,CSGCLSSTEAFF
many,TRBJ2-5,TRBV7-2,CASKLGQGTETQYF
many,TRBJ1-1,TRBV15,CATSRGTVLNTEAFF
many,TRBJ2-1,TRBV6-2/TRBV6-3,CASSYASGSYEQFF
NA,TRBJ2-3,TRBV12-3/TRBV12-4,CVSSGRGADTQYF
many,TRBJ2-5,TRBV20-1,CSARPDSSRGETQYF
many,TRBJ2-7,TRBV20-1,CSAHSGRAYEQYF
many,TRBJ1-6,TRBV25-1,CASSALQGAYSPLHF
NA,TRBJ1-1,TRBV5-5,CASSQGPTMGTEAFF
many,TRBJ1-6,TRBV19,CASSGGTASYSPLHF
NA,TRBJ2-2,TRBV5-1,CASRPGTGNTGELFF
NA,TRBJ2-1,TRBV7-6,CASSHGQGGGQKQFF
many,TRBJ2-1,TRBV11-3,CASSLGGISYNEQFF
once,TRBJ1-2,TRBV10-3,CAISEGSGRGYTF
many,TRBJ2-7,TRBV12-3/TRBV12-4,CASTSGRTPSYHEQYF
many,TRBJ1-1,TRBV10-3,CAISEHTEAFF
many,TRBJ1-2,TRBV9,CASSVEGYGYTF
NA,TRBJ1-1,TRBV5-1,CASSLAGGSMNTEAFF
many,TRBJ1-2,TRBV29-1,CSVSRQGGGYTF
many,TRBJ2-1,TRBV29-1,CSAVAPAGGGLYNEQFF
many,TRBJ2-7,TRBV11-2,CASSRAAFSYEQYF
many,TRBJ1-3,TRBV5-6,CASSLNPGTGNTIYF